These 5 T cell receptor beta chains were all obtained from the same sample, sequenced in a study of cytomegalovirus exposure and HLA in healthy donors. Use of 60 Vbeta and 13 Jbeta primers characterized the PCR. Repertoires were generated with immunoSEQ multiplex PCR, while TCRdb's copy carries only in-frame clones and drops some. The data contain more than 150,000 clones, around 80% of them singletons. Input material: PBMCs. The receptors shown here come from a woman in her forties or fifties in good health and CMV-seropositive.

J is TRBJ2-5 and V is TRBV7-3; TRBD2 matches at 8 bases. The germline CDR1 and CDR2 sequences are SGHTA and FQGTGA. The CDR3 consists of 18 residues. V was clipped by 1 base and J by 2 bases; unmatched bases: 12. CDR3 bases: TGTGCCAGCAGCTTAATTCCCGGGGCTAGCGGGTCTCAAGAGACCCAGTACTTC. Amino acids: CASSLIPGASGSQETQYF.

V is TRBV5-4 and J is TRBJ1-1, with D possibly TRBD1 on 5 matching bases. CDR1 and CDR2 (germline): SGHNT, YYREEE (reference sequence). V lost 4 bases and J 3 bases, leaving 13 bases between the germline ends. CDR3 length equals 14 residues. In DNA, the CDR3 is TGTGCCAGCAGCGGAATTCAGGGTTACACTGAAGCTTTCTTT. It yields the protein CASSGIQGYTEAFF.

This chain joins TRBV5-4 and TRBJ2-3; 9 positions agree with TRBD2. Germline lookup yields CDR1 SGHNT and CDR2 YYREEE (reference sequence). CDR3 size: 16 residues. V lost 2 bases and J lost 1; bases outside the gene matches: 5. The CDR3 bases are TGTGCCAGCAGCTTCAGGACTAGCGCGGGCACAGATACGCAGTATTTT. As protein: CASSFRTSAGTDTQYF.

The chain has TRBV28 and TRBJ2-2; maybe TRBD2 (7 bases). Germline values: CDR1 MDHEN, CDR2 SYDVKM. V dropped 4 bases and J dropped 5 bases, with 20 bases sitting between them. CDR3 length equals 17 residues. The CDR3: CASSSGGPGWGTGELFF. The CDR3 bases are TGTGCCAGCAGTTCGGGGGGCCCAGGGTGGGGGACCGGGGAGCTGTTTTTT.

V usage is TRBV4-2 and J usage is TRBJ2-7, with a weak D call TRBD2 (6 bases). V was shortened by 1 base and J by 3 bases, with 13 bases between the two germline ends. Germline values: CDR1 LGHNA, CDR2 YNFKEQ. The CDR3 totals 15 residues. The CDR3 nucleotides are TGTGCCAGCAGCCAAGGGGCCGGGGAGGACTACGAGCAGTACTTC. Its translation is CASSQGAGEDYEQYF.